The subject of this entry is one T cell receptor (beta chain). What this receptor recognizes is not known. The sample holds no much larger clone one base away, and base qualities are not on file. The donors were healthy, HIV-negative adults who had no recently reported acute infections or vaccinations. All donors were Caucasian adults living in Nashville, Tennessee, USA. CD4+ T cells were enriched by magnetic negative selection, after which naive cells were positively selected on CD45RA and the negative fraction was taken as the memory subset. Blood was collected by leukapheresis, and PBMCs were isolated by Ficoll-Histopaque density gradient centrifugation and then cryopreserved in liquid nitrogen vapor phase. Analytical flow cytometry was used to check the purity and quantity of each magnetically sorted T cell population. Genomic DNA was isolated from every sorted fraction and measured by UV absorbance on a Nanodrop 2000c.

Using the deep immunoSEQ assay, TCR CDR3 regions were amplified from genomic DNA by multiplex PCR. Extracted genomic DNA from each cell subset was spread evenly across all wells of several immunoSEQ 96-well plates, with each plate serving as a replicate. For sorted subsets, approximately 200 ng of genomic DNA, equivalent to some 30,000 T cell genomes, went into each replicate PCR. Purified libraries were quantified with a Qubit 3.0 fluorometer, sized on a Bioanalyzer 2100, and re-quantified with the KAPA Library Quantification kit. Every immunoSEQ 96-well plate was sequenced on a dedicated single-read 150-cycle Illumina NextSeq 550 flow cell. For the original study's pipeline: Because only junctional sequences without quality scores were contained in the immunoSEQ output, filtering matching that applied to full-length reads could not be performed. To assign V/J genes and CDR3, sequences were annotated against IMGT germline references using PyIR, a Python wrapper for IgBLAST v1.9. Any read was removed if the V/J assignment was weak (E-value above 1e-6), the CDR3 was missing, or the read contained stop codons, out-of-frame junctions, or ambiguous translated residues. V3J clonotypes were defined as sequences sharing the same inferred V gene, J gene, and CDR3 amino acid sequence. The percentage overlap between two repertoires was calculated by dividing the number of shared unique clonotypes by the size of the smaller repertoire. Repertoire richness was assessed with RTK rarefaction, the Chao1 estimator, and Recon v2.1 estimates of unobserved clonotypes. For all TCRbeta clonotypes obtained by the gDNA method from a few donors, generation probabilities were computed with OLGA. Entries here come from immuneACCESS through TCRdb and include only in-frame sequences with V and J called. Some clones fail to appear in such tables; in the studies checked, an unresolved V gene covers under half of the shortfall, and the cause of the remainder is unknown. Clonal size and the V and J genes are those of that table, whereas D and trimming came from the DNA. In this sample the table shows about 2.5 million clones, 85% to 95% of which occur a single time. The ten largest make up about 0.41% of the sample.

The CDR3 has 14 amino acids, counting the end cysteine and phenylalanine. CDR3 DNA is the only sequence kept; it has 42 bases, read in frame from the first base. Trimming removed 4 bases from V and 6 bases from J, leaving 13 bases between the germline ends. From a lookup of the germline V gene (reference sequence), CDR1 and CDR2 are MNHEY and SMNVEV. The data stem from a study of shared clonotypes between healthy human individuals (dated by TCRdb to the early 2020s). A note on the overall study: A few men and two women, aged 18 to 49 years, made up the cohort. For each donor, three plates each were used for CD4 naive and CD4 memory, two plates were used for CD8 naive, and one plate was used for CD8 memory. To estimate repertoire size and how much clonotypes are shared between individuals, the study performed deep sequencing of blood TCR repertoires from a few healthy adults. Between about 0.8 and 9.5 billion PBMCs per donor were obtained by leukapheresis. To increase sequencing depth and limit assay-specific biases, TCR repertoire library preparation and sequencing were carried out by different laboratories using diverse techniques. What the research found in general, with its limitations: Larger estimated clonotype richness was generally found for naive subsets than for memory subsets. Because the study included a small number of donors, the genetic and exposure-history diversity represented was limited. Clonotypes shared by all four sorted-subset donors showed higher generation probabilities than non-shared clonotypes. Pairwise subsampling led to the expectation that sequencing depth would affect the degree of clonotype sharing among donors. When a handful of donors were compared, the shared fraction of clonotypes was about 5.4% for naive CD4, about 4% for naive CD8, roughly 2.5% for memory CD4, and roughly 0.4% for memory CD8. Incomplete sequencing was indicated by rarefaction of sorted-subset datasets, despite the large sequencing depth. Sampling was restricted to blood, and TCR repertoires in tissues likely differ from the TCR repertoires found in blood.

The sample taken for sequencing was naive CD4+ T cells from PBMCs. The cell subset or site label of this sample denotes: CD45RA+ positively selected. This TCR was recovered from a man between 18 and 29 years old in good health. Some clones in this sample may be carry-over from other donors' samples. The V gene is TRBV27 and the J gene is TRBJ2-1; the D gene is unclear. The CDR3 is CASSSSRLSNEQFF. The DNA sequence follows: TGTGCCAGCAGTTCCTCTCGACTCTCCAATGAGCAGTTCTTC.